This entry concerns a single TCR delta chain. Its antigen is currently unknown. The data originate from a study of Vδ1+ human thymocytes. RNA was extracted from the cells and then reverse transcribed. Pooled V-gene forward primers with one constant-region reverse primer generated the CDR3 amplicons by multiplex PCR. TCRdb repeated clone calling on the multiplex PCR reads with CATT. The sample lists roughly 56,000 delta-chain clones, about 15% seen once, with around 0.37% in the top ten. Study outcomes and limitations: In the thymus, TRG and TRD repertoires looked highly polyclonal with Gaussian CDR3 lengths.

Looked up from germline, CDR1 is TSWWSYY and CDR2 is QGS. The CDR3 has 18 residues. Trimming at V came to 0 bases and at J to 0 bases, leaving 9 bases not matched to a gene. Sequenced sample: Vdelta1+ gamma-delta thymocytes from the thymus. Subset: FACS-sorted CD3+ TCRalphabeta- TCRVdelta1+ TCRVdelta2- thymocytes. This rearrangement joins TRDV1 to TRDJ1; 8 bases are a match to TRDD3. This clonotype originated in a girl less than two years old who had congenital heart surgery. CDR3 coding DNA: TGTGCTCTTGGGGAACTTCGTGGGGGATCCCAGTACACCGATAAACTCATCTTT. Translated, it gives CALGELRGGSQYTDKLIF.